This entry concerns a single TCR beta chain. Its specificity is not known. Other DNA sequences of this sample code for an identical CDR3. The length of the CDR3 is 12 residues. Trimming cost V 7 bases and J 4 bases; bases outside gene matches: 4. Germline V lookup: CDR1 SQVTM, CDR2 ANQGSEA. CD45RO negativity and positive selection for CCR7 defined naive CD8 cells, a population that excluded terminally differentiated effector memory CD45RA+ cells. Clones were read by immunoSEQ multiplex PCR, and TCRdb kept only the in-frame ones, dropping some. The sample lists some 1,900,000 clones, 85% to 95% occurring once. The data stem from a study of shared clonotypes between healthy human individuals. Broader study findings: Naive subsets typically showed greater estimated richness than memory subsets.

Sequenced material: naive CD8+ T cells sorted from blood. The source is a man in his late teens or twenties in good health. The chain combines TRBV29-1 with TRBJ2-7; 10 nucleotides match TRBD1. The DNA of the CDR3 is TGCAGCGCCGGGACAGGGGTATACGAGCAGTACTTC. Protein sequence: CSAGTGVYEQYF.